One sample yielded the 17 T cell receptor beta chains listed below, sequenced in a study of beta chain features in type 1 diabetes. Study conclusions and caveats: All four CD4+ subsets of Type 1 diabetes patients contained TCRB CDR3s that were moderately but significantly shorter.

No antigens are known for them. Expressed TCRB transcripts got sequenced, as all isolated RNA was reverse transcribed. The repertoire was sequenced with immunoSEQ multiplex PCR; TCRdb's copy has only in-frame clones and lacks some. The table shows roughly 350,000 clones, with around a tenth occurring only once. What was sequenced was central memory CD4+ T cells from blood. The receptor set was obtained from a man aged 25-45 years with type 1 diabetes.

This clone was picked up many times. The chain is built from TRBV6-1 and TRBJ2-1; 12 bases are a match to TRBD2. CDR3 size: 15 residues. J gave up 3 bases and V 7 bases, and 4 bases lay outside the gene matches. The germline V gene encodes CDR1 MNHNS and CDR2 SASEGT. CDR3 coding DNA: TGTGCCAGCATCGTGACTAGCGGGAGCTACAATGAGCAGTTCTTC. Its protein product is CASIVTSGSYNEQFF.

This clone came up a few times. V and J are TRBV28 and TRBJ2-5; no firm D call. V dropped 8 bases and J dropped 2 bases, with 3 bases sitting between them. Germline loops: CDR1 MDHEN, CDR2 SYDVKM. CDR3 length equals 10 residues. The chain's CDR3 is CASQQETQYF. The CDR3, as DNA: TGTGCCAGCCAGCAAGAGACCCAGTACTTC. Using reference TRBV28 and TRBJ2-5 for the parts outside the CDR3, the full variable domain is DVKVTQSSRYLVKRTGEKVFLECVQDMDHENMFWYRQDPGLGLRLIYFSYDVKMKEKGDIPEGYSVSREKKERFSLILESASTNQTSMYLCASQQETQYFGPGTRLLVL.

The table lists this clone with a few counts. The chain recombines TRBV5-1 with TRBJ2-1; a weak D match, TRBD2 (6 bases). V gave up 4 bases and J gave up 10 bases, with 27 bases separating them. This CDR3 comprises 17 residues. CDR1 and CDR2 (germline): SGHRS, YFSETQ. The CDR3 here is CASSPAPRDSFQGEQFF. The CDR3 DNA reads as TGCGCCAGCAGCCCGGCGCCCCGGGACTCTTTCCAAGGGGAGCAGTTCTTC.

This clone has just a few counts. Just one base apart from a much larger clone, this may be a read error. This chain joins TRBV7-2 and TRBJ1-4; unclear D gene. V lost 1 base and J 0 bases, leaving 3 bases between the germline ends. The CDR3 loop spans 14 amino acids. Germline-derived CDR1 and CDR2 are SGHTA and FQGNSA. The CDR3 loop is CASSLGATNEKLFF. In nucleotides, the CDR3 is TGTGCCAGCAGCTTAGGAGCAACTAATGAAAAACTGTTTTTT.

The gene calls are TRBV7-2 and TRBJ1-2; unclear D gene. CDR1 SGHTA and CDR2 FQGNSA come from the germline V gene. V was shortened by 5 bases and J by 5 bases, with 9 bases between the two germline ends. CDR3 length equals 12 residues. This CDR3 is CASSGRLYGYTF. CDR3 nucleotide sequence: TGTGCCAGCAGCGGGCGTTTGTATGGCTACACCTTC.

DNA of the CDR3: TGTGCCAGCAGACAACCGGGACAGGGCGCGCAGTACTTC. Translated: CASRQPGQGAQYF. The J gene is TRBJ2-7, the V gene TRBV6-5, with 9 bases that match TRBD1. The CDR3 covers 13 residues. Germline loops: CDR1 MNHEY, CDR2 SVGAGI. The V and J ends lost 6 bases and 9 bases, in that order; junction bases with no gene match: 9.

The chain uses TRBV7-9 and TRBJ2-6; D gene unclear. The CDR3 runs to 16 residues. Trimming stripped 5 bases from V and 0 bases from J, with 11 bases between. Germline V CDR1 and CDR2: SEHNR, FQNEAQ (reference sequence). CDR3 loop: CASSPTWSSGANVLTF. The DNA for the CDR3 is TGTGCCAGCAGCCCAACATGGAGCTCTGGGGCCAACGTCCTGACTTTC.

This clone occurred a few times. The V and J genes are TRBV6-1 and TRBJ2-7; a possible D gene is TRBD2 (6 bases). Per germline, CDR1 MNHNS and CDR2 SASEGT. Trimming took off 7 bases at V and 7 bases at J, with 11 bases between the two ends. The CDR3 consists of 11 residues. CDR3 sequence: CASNQGREQYF. DNA for the CDR3: TGTGCCAGCAATCAAGGGAGGGAGCAGTACTTC.

The chain links TRBV21-1 to TRBJ1-1; the table names TRBD1, a call not compared with the DNA. TRBV21-1 is classified as a pseudogene. The CDR3 runs to 15 residues. DNA of the CDR3: TGTGCCAGCAGTAAAAGAATACAGGGGAACACTGAAGCTTTCTTT. Residues: CASSKRIQGNTEAFF.

There are a few counts of this clone. The chain joins TRBV14 to TRBJ2-2, with a tentative D call TRBD1 (7 bases). Germline loops: CDR1 SGHDN, CDR2 FVKESK. The CDR3 has 16 amino acids. V was clipped by 2 bases and J by 1 base, with 11 bases between them. This chain's CDR3 is CASSQLRDRNTGELFF. The DNA for the CDR3 is TGTGCCAGCAGCCAATTGCGGGACAGGAACACCGGGGAGCTGTTTTTT.

The V call is TRBV14, the J call TRBJ2-5; 9 bases are a match to TRBD1. Trimming at V came to 4 bases and at J to 3 bases, leaving 9 bases not matched to a gene. CDR3 length: 16 amino acids. Germline V gene lookup returns CDR1 SGHDN and CDR2 FVKESK. The DNA of the CDR3 is TGTGCCAGCAGCCCCTACTCCGGACAGGGGAAAGAGACCCAGTACTTC. It codes for CASSPYSGQGKETQYF.

This clone was seen repeatedly, ten times or more. The rearrangement uses TRBV9 and TRBJ1-5; TRBD1 is a possible D gene (5 bases). The germline CDR1 and CDR2 sequences are SGDLS and YYNGEE. The length of the CDR3 is 12 residues. Between the trimmed V and J ends, which lost 2 bases and 7 bases, there was a span of 7 bases. The CDR3 protein is CASSVRGQPQHF. The CDR3 DNA is TGTGCCAGCAGCGTTCGGGGGCAGCCCCAGCATTTT. The full variable domain, with the rest looked up from reference TRBV9 and TRBJ1-5, is DSGVTQTPKHLITATGQRVTLRCSPRSGDLSVYWYQQSLDQGLQFLIQYYNGEERAKGNILERFSAQQFPDLHSELNLSSLELGDSALYFCASSVRGQPQHFGDGTRLSIL.

The rearrangement joins TRBV4-2 to TRBJ1-4, with 7 bases fitting TRBD1. From germline, CDR1 is LGHNA and CDR2 YNFKEQ. J lost 3 bases, V lost 4 bases, and 2 bases had no gene match. This CDR3 is built from 14 residues. CDR3 region: CASSLGQSNEKLFF. The CDR3 DNA reads as TGTGCCAGCAGCCTGGGACAGTCTAATGAAAAACTGTTTTTT.

This clone was counted only a few times. The CDR3 DNA follows: TGCAGCGTAGACAGGGGGGTCCAAGAGACCCAGTACTTC. Encoded protein: CSVDRGVQETQYF. V and J are TRBV29-1 and TRBJ2-5, with 9 bases aligning to TRBD1. CDR3 length: 13 residues. Germline CDR1 SQVTM, CDR2 ANQGSEA. The ends lost 6 bases at V and 1 base at J; junction bases unmatched: 3.

This clone was counted a few times. The V gene is TRBV7-2, the J gene TRBJ1-5, with D perhaps matching TRBD1 (5 bases). Germline V gives CDR1 SGHTA, CDR2 FQGNSA. The CDR3 spans 16 residues. Trimming took 5 bases from V and 3 from J, leaving 17 bases between them. The CDR3 loop is CASSQGRMSDNQPQHF. The CDR3 DNA reads TGTGCCAGCAGCCAGGGACGGATGAGCGACAATCAGCCCCAGCATTTT.

This clone was recorded a few times. The chain has TRBV5-4 and TRBJ1-1, with D tentatively TRBD1 (6 bases). Germline CDR1 reads SGHNT; CDR2 reads YYREEE (reference sequence). The CDR3 is 15 amino acids. Trimming stripped 1 base from V and 4 bases from J, with 14 bases between. As DNA, the CDR3 is TGTGCCAGCAGCTTGAAGAGGGGGGGCGGCACTGAAGCTTTCTTT. It specifies CASSLKRGGGTEAFF.

CDR3 nucleotides: TGCGCCAGCAGCCCCGTGGACCGGGAAGGAATAGCCCAGCATTTT. As protein: CASSPVDREGIAQHF. V and J are TRBV4-1 and TRBJ1-5; unclear D gene. V dropped 4 bases and J dropped 11 bases, with 21 bases sitting between them. Germline V gene lookup returns CDR1 MGHRA and CDR2 YSYEKL. CDR3 length: 15 amino acids.